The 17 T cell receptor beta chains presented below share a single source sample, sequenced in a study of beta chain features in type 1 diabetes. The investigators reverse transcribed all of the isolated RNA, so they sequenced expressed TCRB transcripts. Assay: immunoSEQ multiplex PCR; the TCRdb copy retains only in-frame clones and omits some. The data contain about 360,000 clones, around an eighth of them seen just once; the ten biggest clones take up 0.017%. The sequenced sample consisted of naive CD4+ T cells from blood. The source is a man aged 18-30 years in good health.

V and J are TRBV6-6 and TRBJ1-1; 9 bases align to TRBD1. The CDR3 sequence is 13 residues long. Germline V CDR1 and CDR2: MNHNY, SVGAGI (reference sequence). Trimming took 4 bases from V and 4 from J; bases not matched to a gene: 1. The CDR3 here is CASSSTGGTEAFF. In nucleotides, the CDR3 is TGTGCCAGCAGTTCGACAGGGGGCACTGAAGCTTTCTTT.

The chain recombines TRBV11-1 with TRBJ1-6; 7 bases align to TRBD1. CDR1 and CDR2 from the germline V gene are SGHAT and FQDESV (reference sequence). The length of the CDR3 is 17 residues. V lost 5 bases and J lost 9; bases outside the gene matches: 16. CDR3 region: CASSVRTGPFVGSPLHF. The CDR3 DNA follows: TGTGCCAGCAGCGTGAGGACAGGCCCGTTCGTTGGTTCACCCCTCCACTTT.

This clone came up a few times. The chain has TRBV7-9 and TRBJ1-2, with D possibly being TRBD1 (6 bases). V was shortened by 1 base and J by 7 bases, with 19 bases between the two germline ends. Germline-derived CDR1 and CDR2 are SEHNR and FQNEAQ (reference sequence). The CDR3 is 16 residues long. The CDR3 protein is CASSLDLGGRLGGYTF. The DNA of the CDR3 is TGTGCCAGCAGCTTAGATCTCGGGGGGCGGCTTGGTGGCTACACCTTC.

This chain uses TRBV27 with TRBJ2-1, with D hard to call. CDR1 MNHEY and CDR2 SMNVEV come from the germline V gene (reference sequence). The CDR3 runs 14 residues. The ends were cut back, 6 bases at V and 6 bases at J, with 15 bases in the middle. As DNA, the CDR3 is TGTGCCAGCAGAAAAGGTCTCGAGGCCAATGAGCAGTTCTTC. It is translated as CASRKGLEANEQFF.

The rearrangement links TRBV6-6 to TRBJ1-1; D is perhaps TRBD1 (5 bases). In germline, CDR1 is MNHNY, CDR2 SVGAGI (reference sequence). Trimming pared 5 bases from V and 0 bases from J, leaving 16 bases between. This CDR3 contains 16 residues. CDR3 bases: TGTGCCAGCAGTCCCGGAGTGGGGGGAATGAACACTGAAGCTTTCTTT. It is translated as CASSPGVGGMNTEAFF.

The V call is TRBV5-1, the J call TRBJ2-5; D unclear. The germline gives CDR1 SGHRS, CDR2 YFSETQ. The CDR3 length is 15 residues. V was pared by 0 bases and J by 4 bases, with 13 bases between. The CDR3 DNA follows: TGCGCCAGCAGCTTGGGTCGTACATCAGGAGAGACCCAGTACTTC. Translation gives CASSLGRTSGETQYF.

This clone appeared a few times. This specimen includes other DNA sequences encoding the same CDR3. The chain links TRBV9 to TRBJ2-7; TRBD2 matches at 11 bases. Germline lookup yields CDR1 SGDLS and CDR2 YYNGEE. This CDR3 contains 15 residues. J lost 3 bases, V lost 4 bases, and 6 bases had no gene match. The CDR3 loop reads CASSLGGLAGYEQYF. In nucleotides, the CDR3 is TGTGCCAGCAGCTTGGGAGGACTAGCGGGCTACGAGCAGTACTTC.

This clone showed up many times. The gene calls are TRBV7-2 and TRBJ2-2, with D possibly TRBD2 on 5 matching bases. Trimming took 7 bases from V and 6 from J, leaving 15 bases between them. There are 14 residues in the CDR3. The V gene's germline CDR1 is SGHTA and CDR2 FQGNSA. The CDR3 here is CASILTGFPGELFF. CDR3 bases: TGTGCCAGCATCCTAACGGGGTTCCCCGGGGAGCTGTTTTTT. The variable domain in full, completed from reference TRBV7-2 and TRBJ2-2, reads GAGVSQSPSNKVTEKGKDVELRCDPISGHTALYWYRQSLGQGLEFLIYFQGNSAPDKSGLPSDRFSAERTGGSVSTLTIQRTQQEDSAVYLCASILTGFPGELFFGEGSRLTVL.

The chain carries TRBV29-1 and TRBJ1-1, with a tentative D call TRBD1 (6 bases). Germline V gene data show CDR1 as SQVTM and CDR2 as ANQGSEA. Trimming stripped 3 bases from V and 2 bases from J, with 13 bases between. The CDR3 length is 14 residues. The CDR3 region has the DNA TGCAGCGTTGACTGGGGACAAGGAAACACTGAAGCTTTCTTT. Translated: CSVDWGQGNTEAFF.

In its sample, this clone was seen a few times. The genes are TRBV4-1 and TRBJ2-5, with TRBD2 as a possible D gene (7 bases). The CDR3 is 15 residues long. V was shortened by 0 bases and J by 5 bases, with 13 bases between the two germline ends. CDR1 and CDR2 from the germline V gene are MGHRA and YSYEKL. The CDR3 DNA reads TGCGCCAGCAGCCAAGAGGGGGGGCTGGGGGAGACCCAGTACTTC. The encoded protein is CASSQEGGLGETQYF.

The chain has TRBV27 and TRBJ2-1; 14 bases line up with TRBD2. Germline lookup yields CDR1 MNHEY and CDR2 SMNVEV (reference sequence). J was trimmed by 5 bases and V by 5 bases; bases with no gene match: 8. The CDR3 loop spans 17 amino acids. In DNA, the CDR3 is TGTGCCAGCAGTGGATCCGGGACTAGCGGGGGAAACAATGAGCAGTTCTTC. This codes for CASSGSGTSGGNNEQFF.

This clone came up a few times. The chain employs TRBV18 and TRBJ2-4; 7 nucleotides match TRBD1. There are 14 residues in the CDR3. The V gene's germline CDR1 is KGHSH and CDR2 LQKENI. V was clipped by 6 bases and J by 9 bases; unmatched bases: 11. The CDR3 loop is CASSRDRVEGIQYF. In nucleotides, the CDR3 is TGTGCCAGCTCGCGCGACAGGGTCGAGGGCATTCAGTACTTC.

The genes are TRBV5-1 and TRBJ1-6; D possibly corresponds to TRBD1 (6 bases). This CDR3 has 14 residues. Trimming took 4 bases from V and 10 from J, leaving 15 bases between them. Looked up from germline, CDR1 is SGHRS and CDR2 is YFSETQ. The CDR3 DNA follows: TGCGCCAGCAGCCCCGACAGGATAGGATCACCCCTCCACTTT. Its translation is CASSPDRIGSPLHF.

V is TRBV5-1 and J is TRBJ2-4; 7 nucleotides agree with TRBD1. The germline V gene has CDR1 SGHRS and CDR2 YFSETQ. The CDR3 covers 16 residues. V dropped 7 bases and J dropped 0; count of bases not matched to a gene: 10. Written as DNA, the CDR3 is TGCGCCAGCGGCAGGGACAGCAACTTAGCCAAAAACATTCAGTACTTC. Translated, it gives CASGRDSNLAKNIQYF.

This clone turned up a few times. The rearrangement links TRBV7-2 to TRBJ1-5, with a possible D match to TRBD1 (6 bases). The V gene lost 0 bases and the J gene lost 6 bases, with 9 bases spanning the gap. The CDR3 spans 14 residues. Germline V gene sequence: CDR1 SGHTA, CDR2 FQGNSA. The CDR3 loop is CASSLAQGTQPQHF. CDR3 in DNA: TGTGCCAGCAGCTTAGCCCAGGGGACTCAGCCCCAGCATTTT.

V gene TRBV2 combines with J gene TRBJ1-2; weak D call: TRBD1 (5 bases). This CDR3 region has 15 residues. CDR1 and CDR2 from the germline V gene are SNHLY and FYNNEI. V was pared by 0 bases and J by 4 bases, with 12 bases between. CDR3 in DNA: TGTGCCAGCAGTGAAGCCGCAGGGCGGCCCTATGGCTACACCTTC. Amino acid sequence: CASSEAAGRPYGYTF.

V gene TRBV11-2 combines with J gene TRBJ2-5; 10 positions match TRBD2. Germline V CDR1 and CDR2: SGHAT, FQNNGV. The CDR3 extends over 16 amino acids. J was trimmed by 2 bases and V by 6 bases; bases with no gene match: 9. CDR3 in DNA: TGTGCCAGCAGTATTGGAACTAGCGGGGAACAAGAGACCCAGTACTTC. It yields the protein CASSIGTSGEQETQYF.